This is a list of T cell receptor beta chains from one sample in a study of blood T cell repertoires in COVID-19. Produced via immunoSEQ multiplex PCR; TCRdb's table is partial and in-frame only. The data hold about 220,000 clones, with more than 65% observed a single time. The sample was peripheral blood. The receptors stem from an elderly woman with acute or convalescent COVID-19. Both conserved end residues are part of each CDR3. The order of the fields is CDR3 length, clone size, D gene, J gene, V gene, CDR3 protein, CDR3 DNA. A D gene is named only where the DNA matches it firmly. Clone size is shown for a subset of rows, as once, few, many or a class of expanded clone.

cdr3_length: 16; clone_size: .; d_call: TRBD1; j_call: TRBJ2-7; v_call: TRBV2; cdr3_aa: CASSEGKTGDTYEQYF; cdr3_nt: TGTGCCAGCAGTGAAGGAAAGACAGGGGACACCTACGAGCAGTACTTC
cdr3_length: 14; clone_size: .; d_call: TRBD1; j_call: TRBJ1-6; v_call: TRBV6-6; cdr3_aa: CASSSRDRNSPLHF; cdr3_nt: TGTGCCAGCAGTTCCCGGGACAGAAATTCACCCCTCCACTTT
cdr3_length: 14; clone_size: .; d_call: TRBD1; j_call: TRBJ1-4; v_call: TRBV3-1/TRBV3-2; cdr3_aa: CASSHQTGDEKLFF; cdr3_nt: TGTGCCAGCAGCCACCAGACAGGGGATGAAAAACTGTTTTTT
cdr3_length: 18; clone_size: .; d_call: TRBD1; j_call: TRBJ1-4; v_call: TRBV14; cdr3_aa: CASSPGQGRGMLPEKLFF; cdr3_nt: TGTGCCAGCAGCCCGGGACAGGGTCGAGGGATGTTACCTGAAAAACTGTTTTTT
cdr3_length: 17; clone_size: few; d_call: TRBD1; j_call: TRBJ1-5; v_call: TRBV6-6; cdr3_aa: CASSPSHTGGGSQPQHF; cdr3_nt: TGTGCCAGCAGTCCCTCCCACACAGGGGGCGGAAGTCAGCCCCAGCATTTT
cdr3_length: 14; clone_size: .; d_call: TRBD1; j_call: TRBJ1-2; v_call: TRBV6-5; cdr3_aa: CASSWDRGPYGYTF; cdr3_nt: TGTGCCAGCAGTTGGGACAGGGGGCCCTATGGCTACACCTTC
cdr3_length: 13; clone_size: .; d_call: .; j_call: TRBJ2-7; v_call: TRBV18; cdr3_aa: CASSTDSPYEQYF; cdr3_nt: TGTGCCAGCTCAACGGACAGTCCCTACGAGCAGTACTTC
cdr3_length: 16; clone_size: .; d_call: TRBD2; j_call: TRBJ2-1; v_call: TRBV5-1; cdr3_aa: CASSLGGGGAANEQFF; cdr3_nt: TGCGCCAGCAGCTTGGGGGGCGGGGGGGCGGCCAATGAGCAGTTCTTC
cdr3_length: 13; clone_size: .; d_call: .; j_call: TRBJ2-1; v_call: TRBV5-5; cdr3_aa: CASSSGLGGEQFF; cdr3_nt: TGTGCCAGCAGCTCCGGACTAGGGGGTGAGCAGTTCTTC
cdr3_length: 18; clone_size: .; d_call: TRBD2; j_call: TRBJ2-5; v_call: TRBV9; cdr3_aa: CASSVALGTSVGQETQYF; cdr3_nt: TGTGCCAGCAGCGTAGCTCTGGGGACTAGCGTCGGCCAAGAGACCCAGTACTTC
cdr3_length: 16; clone_size: .; d_call: TRBD1; j_call: TRBJ1-4; v_call: TRBV5-5; cdr3_aa: CASSLGDRRSNEKLFF; cdr3_nt: TGTGCCAGCAGCTTGGGGGACAGGAGATCTAATGAAAAACTGTTTTTT
cdr3_length: 16; clone_size: .; d_call: .; j_call: TRBJ1-2; v_call: TRBV24-1; cdr3_aa: CATSVSSPGGTYGYTF; cdr3_nt: TGTGCCACCAGTGTCTCCAGCCCGGGGGGGACTTATGGCTACACCTTC
cdr3_length: 14; clone_size: .; d_call: TRBD1; j_call: TRBJ2-2; v_call: TRBV7-9; cdr3_aa: CASSKDRDPGELFF; cdr3_nt: TGTGCCAGCAGCAAAGACAGGGATCCCGGGGAGCTGTTTTTT
cdr3_length: 16; clone_size: .; d_call: .; j_call: TRBJ1-1; v_call: TRBV5-4; cdr3_aa: CASSLEAGGMNTEAFF; cdr3_nt: TGTGCCAGCAGCTTGGAGGCAGGAGGCATGAACACTGAAGCTTTCTTT
cdr3_length: 15; clone_size: .; d_call: .; j_call: TRBJ1-1; v_call: TRBV7-8; cdr3_aa: CASHFGQTLNTEAFF; cdr3_nt: TGTGCCAGCCACTTTGGACAGACTCTGAACACTGAAGCTTTCTTT
cdr3_length: 14; clone_size: once; d_call: .; j_call: TRBJ2-2; v_call: TRBV7-7; cdr3_aa: CASSPGTHTGELFF; cdr3_nt: TGTGCTAGCAGCCCAGGGACTCACACCGGGGAGCTGTTTTTT
cdr3_length: 15; clone_size: .; d_call: TRBD1; j_call: TRBJ2-5; v_call: TRBV10-1; cdr3_aa: CASSEGTVVQETQYF; cdr3_nt: TGCGCCAGCAGTGAGGGGACAGTCGTCCAAGAGACCCAGTACTTC
cdr3_length: 13; clone_size: .; d_call: TRBD2; j_call: TRBJ2-2; v_call: TRBV10-3; cdr3_aa: CAITREGPGELFF; cdr3_nt: TGTGCCATCACGAGGGAGGGGCCCGGGGAGCTGTTTTTT
cdr3_length: 15; clone_size: .; d_call: TRBD2; j_call: TRBJ2-5; v_call: TRBV5-1; cdr3_aa: CASSLSGGLTETQYF; cdr3_nt: TGCGCCAGCAGCCTTAGCGGGGGCCTTACGGAGACCCAGTACTTC
cdr3_length: 16; clone_size: .; d_call: .; j_call: TRBJ1-2; v_call: TRBV7-9; cdr3_aa: CASSSAFNRVIYGYTF; cdr3_nt: TGTGCCAGCAGCTCAGCGTTTAACAGGGTAATTTATGGCTACACCTTC
cdr3_length: 16; clone_size: .; d_call: TRBD2; j_call: TRBJ2-1; v_call: TRBV7-2; cdr3_aa: CASSPRTSGAFHEQFF; cdr3_nt: TGTGCCAGCAGCCCGCGGACTAGCGGCGCTTTCCATGAGCAGTTCTTC
cdr3_length: 13; clone_size: .; d_call: .; j_call: TRBJ2-5; v_call: TRBV11-3; cdr3_aa: CATRLEEGQTQYF; cdr3_nt: TGTGCCACCCGCTTGGAGGAGGGACAGACCCAGTACTTC
cdr3_length: 16; clone_size: few; d_call: TRBD1; j_call: TRBJ1-4; v_call: TRBV5-1; cdr3_aa: CASSVDRGATNEKLFF; cdr3_nt: TGCGCCAGCAGCGTTGACAGGGGGGCGACTAATGAAAAACTGTTTTTT
cdr3_length: 15; clone_size: few; d_call: .; j_call: TRBJ1-5; v_call: TRBV4-3; cdr3_aa: CASSQDSRSNQPQHF; cdr3_nt: TGCGCCAGCAGCCAAGATTCCAGGAGCAATCAGCCCCAGCATTTT
cdr3_length: 14; clone_size: once; d_call: TRBD2; j_call: TRBJ2-1; v_call: TRBV9; cdr3_aa: CASSPRTSGSEQFF; cdr3_nt: TGTGCCAGCAGCCCCCGGACTAGCGGGAGTGAGCAGTTCTTC
cdr3_length: 17; clone_size: .; d_call: TRBD1; j_call: TRBJ2-2; v_call: TRBV3-1/TRBV3-2; cdr3_aa: CASSRDRALQGSGELFF; cdr3_nt: TGTGCCAGCAGCCGGGACAGGGCTCTGCAGGGATCCGGGGAGCTGTTTTTT
cdr3_length: 15; clone_size: .; d_call: TRBD1; j_call: TRBJ1-6; v_call: TRBV27; cdr3_aa: CASSPTGTVSSPLHF; cdr3_nt: TGTGCCAGCAGTCCAACCGGGACAGTTAGTTCACCCCTCCACTTT
cdr3_length: 15; clone_size: .; d_call: TRBD1; j_call: TRBJ2-2; v_call: TRBV5-1; cdr3_aa: CASSWTGDSAGELFF; cdr3_nt: TGCGCCAGCAGCTGGACAGGGGATTCGGCCGGGGAGCTGTTTTTT
cdr3_length: 15; clone_size: .; d_call: TRBD1; j_call: TRBJ1-5; v_call: TRBV9; cdr3_aa: CASSVGTGENQPQHF; cdr3_nt: TGTGCCAGCAGCGTAGGGACAGGGGAGAATCAGCCCCAGCATTTT
cdr3_length: 19; clone_size: .; d_call: TRBD2; j_call: TRBJ2-2; v_call: TRBV12-5; cdr3_aa: CASGFLGLAGGRNTGELFF; cdr3_nt: TGTGCTAGTGGTTTTTTGGGACTAGCGGGGGGGCGGAACACCGGGGAGCTGTTTTTT
cdr3_length: 15; clone_size: .; d_call: TRBD1; j_call: TRBJ1-6; v_call: TRBV2; cdr3_aa: CASLETGAYNSPLHF; cdr3_nt: TGTGCCAGCCTTGAGACAGGGGCTTATAATTCACCCCTCCACTTT
cdr3_length: 13; clone_size: .; d_call: TRBD1; j_call: TRBJ1-2; v_call: TRBV5-1; cdr3_aa: CASNTDRGGGYTF; cdr3_nt: TGCGCCAGCAACACTGACAGGGGTGGTGGCTACACCTTC
cdr3_length: 18; clone_size: .; d_call: TRBD1; j_call: TRBJ2-2; v_call: TRBV9; cdr3_aa: CASSPGTGGPANTGELFF; cdr3_nt: TGTGCCAGCAGCCCCGGGACAGGGGGCCCCGCGAACACCGGGGAGCTGTTTTTT
cdr3_length: 16; clone_size: .; d_call: .; j_call: TRBJ2-1; v_call: TRBV7-9; cdr3_aa: CASSRTGQFHNNEQFF; cdr3_nt: TGTGCCAGCAGTCGTACTGGACAGTTTCATAACAATGAGCAGTTCTTC
cdr3_length: 13; clone_size: .; d_call: .; j_call: TRBJ1-6; v_call: TRBV28; cdr3_aa: CASRTANNSPLHF; cdr3_nt: TGTGCCAGCAGGACAGCTAATAATTCACCCCTCCACTTT
cdr3_length: 14; clone_size: .; d_call: .; j_call: TRBJ1-6; v_call: TRBV19; cdr3_aa: CASQGYSYNSPLHF; cdr3_nt: TGTGCCAGCCAGGGTTACTCCTATAATTCACCCCTCCACTTT
cdr3_length: 17; clone_size: .; d_call: TRBD1; j_call: TRBJ1-2; v_call: TRBV2; cdr3_aa: CASSEARQGASEYGYTF; cdr3_nt: TGTGCCAGCAGTGAAGCTCGACAGGGAGCTTCGGAATATGGCTACACCTTC
cdr3_length: 13; clone_size: .; d_call: .; j_call: TRBJ1-5; v_call: TRBV12-3/TRBV12-4; cdr3_aa: CASSTTTGQPQHF; cdr3_nt: TGTGCCAGCAGTACTACCACGGGACAGCCCCAGCATTTT
cdr3_length: 14; clone_size: .; d_call: TRBD1; j_call: TRBJ1-1; v_call: TRBV25-1; cdr3_aa: CASSFSLRDSEAFF; cdr3_nt: TGTGCCAGCAGTTTTAGTTTGAGGGACAGCGAAGCTTTCTTT
cdr3_length: 13; clone_size: .; d_call: .; j_call: TRBJ2-3; v_call: TRBV6-6; cdr3_aa: CASRRRDSNTQYF; cdr3_nt: TGTGCCAGCAGACGTCGGGACTCCAATACGCAGTATTTT
cdr3_length: 13; clone_size: .; d_call: .; j_call: TRBJ1-6; v_call: TRBV2; cdr3_aa: CASRRENNSPLHF; cdr3_nt: TGTGCCAGCCGACGGGAGAATAATTCACCCCTCCACTTT
cdr3_length: 18; clone_size: .; d_call: TRBD1; j_call: TRBJ1-1; v_call: TRBV9; cdr3_aa: CASSVSPQGAWGNTEAFF; cdr3_nt: TGTGCCAGCAGCGTAAGCCCCCAGGGGGCCTGGGGAAACACTGAAGCTTTCTTT
cdr3_length: 17; clone_size: .; d_call: TRBD2; j_call: TRBJ2-5; v_call: TRBV7-7; cdr3_aa: CASSLRLAGGLQETQYF; cdr3_nt: TGTGCCAGCAGCTTAAGACTAGCGGGGGGTCTACAAGAGACCCAGTACTTC
cdr3_length: 15; clone_size: .; d_call: TRBD2; j_call: TRBJ2-3; v_call: TRBV15; cdr3_aa: CATSSSLAGTDTQYF; cdr3_nt: TGTGCCACCAGCAGTTCTTTAGCGGGTACAGATACGCAGTATTTT
cdr3_length: 16; clone_size: .; d_call: .; j_call: TRBJ1-6; v_call: TRBV19; cdr3_aa: CASSSRGAQARSPLHF; cdr3_nt: TGTGCCAGTAGTTCCCGCGGGGCACAGGCGCGGTCACCCCTCCACTTT
cdr3_length: 15; clone_size: .; d_call: TRBD1; j_call: TRBJ1-6; v_call: TRBV30; cdr3_aa: CAWQQGAPYNSPLHF; cdr3_nt: TGTGCCTGGCAACAGGGGGCTCCCTATAATTCACCCCTCCACTTT
cdr3_length: 14; clone_size: .; d_call: .; j_call: TRBJ1-2; v_call: TRBV3-1/TRBV3-2; cdr3_aa: CASSQEFRVVSYTF; cdr3_nt: TGTGCCAGCAGCCAAGAATTTAGAGTGGTGAGCTACACCTTC
cdr3_length: 11; clone_size: .; d_call: .; j_call: TRBJ1-2; v_call: TRBV30; cdr3_aa: CAWAAVHGYTF; cdr3_nt: TGTGCCTGGGCCGCAGTTCATGGCTACACCTTC
cdr3_length: 18; clone_size: .; d_call: .; j_call: TRBJ1-6; v_call: TRBV18; cdr3_aa: CASSPAILRSSYNSPLHF; cdr3_nt: TGTGCCAGCTCACCTGCTATTCTGAGGAGCTCCTATAATTCACCCCTCCACTTT
cdr3_length: 15; clone_size: few; d_call: .; j_call: TRBJ1-1; v_call: TRBV20-1; cdr3_aa: CSASSVWTPSREAFF; cdr3_nt: TGCAGTGCTAGTTCAGTTTGGACTCCGTCGAGGGAAGCTTTCTTT
cdr3_length: 15; clone_size: few; d_call: TRBD1; j_call: TRBJ1-5; v_call: TRBV6-1; cdr3_aa: CASSELTGGNQPQHF; cdr3_nt: TGTGCCAGCAGTGAACTTACAGGGGGCAATCAGCCCCAGCATTTT
cdr3_length: 19; clone_size: .; d_call: .; j_call: TRBJ1-6; v_call: TRBV20-1; cdr3_aa: CSASHVKDQWSQESSPLHF; cdr3_nt: TGCAGTGCTAGTCATGTCAAGGATCAGTGGAGCCAAGAGTCTTCACCCCTCCACTTT
cdr3_length: 13; clone_size: .; d_call: .; j_call: TRBJ2-7; v_call: TRBV6-2/TRBV6-3; cdr3_aa: CASSTTGYYEQYF; cdr3_nt: TGTGCCAGCAGTACGACAGGTTACTACGAGCAGTACTTC